The 20 T cell receptor beta chains below were found in one sample sequenced in a study of blood T cell repertoires in COVID-19. Generated by immunoSEQ multiplex PCR, the TCRdb table keeps only in-frame clones and is missing some. The sample lists fewer than 450,000 clones, approximately 87% seen once, with around 6% in the top ten. The sample consisted of peripheral blood. The receptors were gathered from a woman in her fifties or sixties with COVID-19, enrolled during active disease.

V usage is TRBV5-4 and J usage is TRBJ2-7; D possibly corresponds to TRBD1 (6 bases). Germline loops: CDR1 SGHNT, CDR2 YYREEE (reference sequence). The CDR3 length is 13 residues. Trimming shortened V by 2 bases and J by 3 bases, and 9 bases separated the two germline ends. CDR3 region: CASSFTGLYEQYF. In nucleotides, the CDR3 is TGTGCCAGCAGCTTCACAGGGCTCTACGAGCAGTACTTC.

This clone has just a few counts. This chain joins TRBV27 and TRBJ2-2, with 10 positions matching TRBD1. Germline CDR1 and CDR2: MNHEY and SMNVEV (reference sequence). Trimming at V came to 6 bases and at J to 1 base, leaving 5 bases not matched to a gene. The CDR3 has 16 amino acids. CDR3 loop: CASRRQGARNTGELFF. Written as DNA, the CDR3 is TGTGCCAGCAGGAGACAGGGGGCCCGGAACACCGGGGAGCTGTTTTTT.

The chain has TRBV9 and TRBJ1-5; 9 nucleotides line up with TRBD1. Germline V gives CDR1 SGDLS, CDR2 YYNGEE. The length of the CDR3 is 14 residues. Germline trimming cut 4 bases from V and 4 bases from J; bases unmatched to any gene: 3. CDR3 amino acids: CASSTGGLNQPQHF. The CDR3 DNA is TGTGCCAGCAGCACAGGGGGCCTTAATCAGCCCCAGCATTTT.

The genes are TRBV6-2 or TRBV6-3 and TRBJ1-5; D not resolved. CDR3 length: 18 amino acids. Germline CDR1 reads MNHEY; CDR2 reads SVGEGT. Trimming cost V 4 bases and J 3 bases, with 22 bases left between them. CDR3 nucleotide sequence: TGTGCCAGCAGTTCAAATCCCAGAGGGTCGGGCTACAATCAGCCCCAGCATTTT. Residues: CASSSNPRGSGYNQPQHF.

The chain is built from TRBV30 and TRBJ1-1, with 7 positions matching TRBD1. CDR3 length equals 11 residues. Unmatched junction bases numbered 2, after V lost 3 bases and J lost 7 bases. Germline V CDR1 and CDR2: GTSNPN, SVGIG (reference sequence). Here the CDR3 DNA reads TGTGCCTGGAGGAGGACAGGTGAAGCTTTCTTT. Protein sequence: CAWRRTGEAFF. Using reference TRBV30 and TRBJ1-1 for the parts outside the CDR3, the full variable domain is SQTIHQWPATLVQPVGSPLSLECTVEGTSNPNLYWYRQAAGRGLQLLFYSVGIGQISSEVPQNLSASRPQDRQFILSSKKLLLSDSGFYLCAWRRTGEAFFGQGTRLTVV.

This sequence joins TRBV4-2 and TRBJ2-1, with 9 positions matching TRBD1. J lost 0 bases, V lost 1 base, and 1 base had no gene match. CDR1 is LGHNA and CDR2 is YNFKEQ in the germline V gene. The CDR3 contains 16 residues. The CDR3 DNA reads TGTGCCAGCAGCCAAGCGACAGGGGGCTCCTACAATGAGCAGTTCTTC. This codes for CASSQATGGSYNEQFF.

The chain uses TRBV6-2 or TRBV6-3 and TRBJ2-7, with D unresolved. The CDR3 has 17 residues. Trimming removed 5 bases from V and 0 bases from J, with 20 bases in between. Germline CDR1 MNHEY, CDR2 SVGEGT. The CDR3 protein is CASSPQSSRWASYEQYF. CDR3 bases: TGTGCCAGCAGTCCCCAAAGCAGCCGGTGGGCCTCCTACGAGCAGTACTTC.

This sequence joins TRBV11-3 and TRBJ2-1; D is uncertain. The CDR3 has 17 amino acids. V lost 0 bases and J 1 base, leaving 13 bases between the germline ends. CDR1 and CDR2 (germline): SGHNT, YENEEA. CDR3 in DNA: TGTGCCAGCAGCTTAGATCGGCTAGGAGTTTCCTACAATGAGCAGTTCTTC. It translates to CASSLDRLGVSYNEQFF.

The chain is built from TRBV14 and TRBJ1-6; D not certain. This CDR3 has 15 residues. Germline-derived CDR1 and CDR2 are SGHDN and FVKESK. V gave up 6 bases and J gave up 0 bases, with 9 bases separating them. This CDR3 reads CASRSASSYNSPLHF. CDR3 bases: TGTGCCAGCAGGTCTGCTAGCTCCTATAATTCACCCCTCCACTTT.

The genes are TRBV28 and TRBJ2-7; possible D gene TRBD2, 5 bases. The CDR3 has 14 amino acids. From germline, CDR1 is MDHEN and CDR2 SYDVKM. Trimming removed 7 bases at V and 1 base at J, with 14 bases between. The DNA for the CDR3 is TGTGCCAGCACTCGAGGGAGAAGGTCCTACGAGCAGTACTTC. It encodes CASTRGRRSYEQYF.

CDR3 amino acids: CASSSPGLASTGELFF. Written as DNA, the CDR3 is TGTGCCAGCAGCTCACCGGGACTAGCGAGCACCGGGGAGCTGTTTTTT. The chain combines TRBV11-2 with TRBJ2-2, with 10 bases matching TRBD2. CDR3 length: 16 residues. Losses at the gene ends were 4 bases for V and 4 bases for J; bases not matched to a gene: 6. CDR1 is SGHAT, CDR2 FQNNGV, per germline.

The V and J genes are TRBV24-1 and TRBJ2-1; no clear D gene. The ends were cut back, 4 bases at V and 10 bases at J, with 19 bases in the middle. The CDR3 totals 15 residues. Germline V gives CDR1 KGHDR, CDR2 SFDVKD. Here the CDR3 reads CATSDSNPYYREQFF. The CDR3 nucleotides read TGTGCCACCAGTGACTCCAACCCCTACTACCGCGAGCAGTTCTTC.

This rearrangement joins TRBV7-8 to TRBJ2-1, with 9 bases lining up with TRBD2. V shed 0 bases and J 7 bases; nucleotides not matched to a gene: 10. The CDR3 has 17 residues. Germline V gives CDR1 SGHVS, CDR2 FQNEAQ. CDR3 nucleotides: TGTGCCAGCAGCTTAGCGGCAGCCAGCGGGGGGCGGAATGAGCAGTTCTTC. This codes for CASSLAAASGGRNEQFF.

This chain uses TRBV6-5 with TRBJ1-1; TRBD1 aligns across 7 bases. Looked up from germline, CDR1 is MNHEY and CDR2 is SVGAGI. The trim removed 2 bases at V and 6 bases at J, leaving 6 bases unmatched. CDR3 length: 14 amino acids. The CDR3 protein is CASSYDRAPPEAFF. In DNA, the CDR3 is TGTGCCAGCAGTTACGACAGGGCCCCTCCTGAAGCTTTCTTT.

This clone was detected only once. The rearrangement uses TRBV6-5 and TRBJ2-2; 7 nucleotides match TRBD2. CDR1 and CDR2 (germline): MNHEY, SVGAGI. The trim removed 0 bases at V and 6 bases at J, leaving 1 base unmatched. This CDR3 is 14 amino acids long. CDR3 amino acids: CASSYSAGAGELFF. The DNA for the CDR3 is TGTGCCAGCAGTTACTCTGCGGGAGCCGGGGAGCTGTTTTTT.

The J gene is TRBJ1-2, the V gene TRBV28, with 8 bases that match TRBD1. V lost 6 bases to trimming and J lost 8 bases; unmatched junction nucleotides: 14. Germline CDR1 reads MDHEN; CDR2 reads SYDVKM. This CDR3 contains 15 residues. The CDR3 sequence is CASSTESTGAGGYTF. DNA of the CDR3: TGTGCCAGCAGCACCGAGTCGACAGGGGCGGGAGGCTACACCTTC.

In the case of this clone: The identical CDR3 is also encoded by other nucleotide sequences in the sample. This chain uses TRBV19 with TRBJ2-7; TRBD1 is a possible D gene (5 bases). V dropped 2 bases and J dropped 2 bases, with 7 bases sitting between them. The CDR3 totals 13 residues. Germline V gene sequence: CDR1 LNHDA, CDR2 SQIVND (reference sequence). The CDR3, as DNA: TGTGCCAGTAGTATAACAGGTACCTACGAGCAGTACTTC. This sequence encodes CASSITGTYEQYF.

The chain is built from TRBV19 and TRBJ2-3; tentatively, D is TRBD2 (7 bases). Germline CDR1 and CDR2: LNHDA and SQIVND (reference sequence). The V end lost 6 bases, the J end lost 4 bases, and 17 bases lay between the germline ends. CDR3 size: 15 residues. CDR3 sequence reads: CASRKLGGAADTQYF. The CDR3 DNA reads TGTGCCAGTAGAAAATTAGGGGGGGCGGCAGATACGCAGTATTTT.

V is TRBV9 and J is TRBJ1-5; 7 nucleotides match TRBD1. The V and J ends lost 3 bases and 0 bases, in that order; junction bases with no gene match: 3. CDR3 length: 15 amino acids. In germline, CDR1 is SGDLS, CDR2 YYNGEE. CDR3 loop: CASSATGLSNQPQHF. CDR3 DNA sequence: TGTGCCAGCAGCGCGACAGGGCTTAGCAATCAGCCCCAGCATTTT.

V gene TRBV6-5 combines with J gene TRBJ1-2; D is ambiguous. CDR1 is MNHEY, CDR2 SVGAGI, per germline. V was pared by 1 base and J by 5 bases, with 11 bases between. This CDR3 spans 14 amino acids. In DNA form, the CDR3 reads TGTGCCAGCAGTTACTTTTCCGGGTCGTATGGCTACACCTTC. It encodes CASSYFSGSYGYTF.